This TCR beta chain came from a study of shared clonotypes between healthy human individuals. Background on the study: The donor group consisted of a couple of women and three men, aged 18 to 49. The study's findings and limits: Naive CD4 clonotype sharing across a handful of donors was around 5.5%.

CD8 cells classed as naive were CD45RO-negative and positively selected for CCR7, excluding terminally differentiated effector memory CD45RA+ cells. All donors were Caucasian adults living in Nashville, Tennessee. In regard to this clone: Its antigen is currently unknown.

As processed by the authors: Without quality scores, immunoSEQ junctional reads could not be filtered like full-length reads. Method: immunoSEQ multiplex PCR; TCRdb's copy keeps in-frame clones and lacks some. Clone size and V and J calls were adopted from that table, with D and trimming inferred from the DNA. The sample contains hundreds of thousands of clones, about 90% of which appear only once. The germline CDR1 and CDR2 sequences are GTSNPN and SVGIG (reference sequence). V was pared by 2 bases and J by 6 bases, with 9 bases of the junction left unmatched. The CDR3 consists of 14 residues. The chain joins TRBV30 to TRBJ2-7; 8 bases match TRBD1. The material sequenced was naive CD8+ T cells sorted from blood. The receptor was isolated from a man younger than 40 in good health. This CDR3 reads CAWSSYRGSGEQYF. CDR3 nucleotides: TGTGCCTGGAGTTCCTACAGGGGGTCGGGCGAGCAGTACTTC.